The next 29 T cell receptor beta chains were all read from a single sample in a study of cytomegalovirus exposure and HLA in healthy donors. PCR was performed using 60 Vbeta and 13 Jbeta primers. Using immunoSEQ multiplex PCR, the repertoire was profiled, and TCRdb retains in-frame clones only, with some absent. This sample has 130,000 to 150,000 clones, with 70% to 85% found just once. The sequenced sample was PBMCs. The receptors stem from a man in his forties in good health and CMV-seropositive.

The chain combines TRBV5-6 with TRBJ2-5, with 8 nucleotides matching TRBD2. TRBJ2-7 explains the end of the DNA better; the J call may be wrong. Germline-derived CDR1 and CDR2 are SGHDT and YYEEEE. The CDR3 consists of 15 residues. In nucleotides, the CDR3 is TGTGCCAGCAGCTTATTCCAGGGGCGGGGGGACGAGCAGTACTTC. Encoded protein: CASSLFQGRGDEQYF.

The chain links TRBV9 to TRBJ1-2; 7 nucleotides agree with TRBD1. The CDR3 spans 16 residues. Trimming at V came to 0 bases and at J to 4 bases, leaving 9 bases not matched to a gene. CDR1 is SGDLS and CDR2 is YYNGEE in the germline V gene. CDR3 in DNA: TGTGCCAGCAGCGTAGTCCCCAAGGAGGGGGCCTATGGCTACACCTTC. Translating gives CASSVVPKEGAYGYTF.

This clone was observed many times. The chain links TRBV27 to TRBJ1-5, with D possibly TRBD1 on 6 matching bases. Germline CDR1 MNHEY, CDR2 SMNVEV (reference sequence). The CDR3 runs to 14 residues. Trimming removed 4 bases at V and 6 bases at J, with 13 bases between. The CDR3 nucleotides are TGTGCCAGCAGTTCCCGCGAGGGGGTTCAGCCCCAGCATTTT. This codes for CASSSREGVQPQHF.

CDR3 nucleotide sequence: TGTGCCATCAGTGGTCACGGGGAGGGTGAAAACTATGGCTACACCTTC. Protein: CAISGHGEGENYGYTF. This chain joins TRBV10-3 and TRBJ1-2; D is ambiguous. The CDR3 extends over 16 amino acids. The V end lost 4 bases, the J end lost 2 bases, and 17 bases lay between the germline ends. In germline, CDR1 is ENHRY, CDR2 SYGVKD.

V usage is TRBV5-1 and J usage is TRBJ1-3, with a weak D call TRBD1 (6 bases). The CDR3 sequence is 13 residues long. CDR1 and CDR2 from the germline V gene are SGHRS and YFSETQ. CDR3 in amino acids: CASQGFSGNTIYF. CDR3 coding DNA: TGCGCGTCACAGGGATTCTCTGGAAACACCATATATTTT. The variable domain in full, completed from reference TRBV5-1 and TRBJ1-3, reads KAGVTQTPRYLIKTRGQQVTLSCSPISGHRSVSWYQQTPGQGLQFLFEYFSETQRNKGNFPGRFSGRQFSNSRSEMNVSTLELGDSALYLCASQGFSGNTIYFGEGSWLTVV.

The chain employs TRBV6-1 and TRBJ2-7, with 7 bases lining up with TRBD1. The CDR3 extends over 14 amino acids. Per the germline V gene, CDR1 is MNHNS and CDR2 is SASEGT. The J segment lost 0 bases and the V segment lost 1 base, leaving 0 bases of the junction unmatched. The CDR3 sequence: CASSEGQGSYEQYF. The CDR3 DNA reads TGTGCCAGCAGTGAAGGACAGGGCTCCTACGAGCAGTACTTC.

The chain links TRBV30 to TRBJ2-2; 10 bases agree with TRBD1. CDR3 length: 15 residues. J lost 5 bases, V lost 4 bases, and 7 bases had no gene match. CDR1 and CDR2 (germline): GTSNPN, SVGIG (reference sequence). CDR3 region: CAWTLTGGWTGELFF. The CDR3 coding sequence is TGTGCCTGGACCCTGACAGGGGGCTGGACCGGGGAGCTGTTTTTT.

Details on this clone: Other DNA sequences in the same sample also yield this CDR3. The rearrangement joins TRBV7-9 to TRBJ1-1; possibly TRBD1 for D (6 bases). V gave up 2 bases and J gave up 4 bases, with 8 bases separating them. The CDR3 runs to 13 residues. Germline lookup yields CDR1 SEHNR and CDR2 FQNEAQ (reference sequence). The DNA for the CDR3 is TGTGCCAGCAGCTTAACAGGGTCCACTGAAGCTTTCTTT. Its translation: CASSLTGSTEAFF. The entire variable domain, with the rest obtained from reference TRBV7-9 and TRBJ1-1, is as follows: DTGVSQNPRHKITKRGQNVTFRCDPISEHNRLYWYRQTLGQGPEFLTYFQNEAQLEKSRLLSDRFSAERPKGSFSTLEIQRTEQGDSAMYLCASSLTGSTEAFFGQGTRLTVV.

CDR3 in amino acids: CASSPGDRRARGYTF. CDR3 nucleotide sequence: TGTGCCAGCAGCCCGGGGGACAGGAGGGCTAGGGGCTACACCTTC. The rearrangement uses TRBV9 and TRBJ1-2, with 8 nucleotides matching TRBD1. The CDR3 runs to 15 residues. V was pared by 4 bases and J by 8 bases, with 13 bases of the junction left unmatched. Per the germline V gene, CDR1 is SGDLS and CDR2 is YYNGEE. The full variable domain, in which reference TRBV9 and TRBJ1-2 provide the parts outside the CDR3, is DSGVTQTPKHLITATGQRVTLRCSPRSGDLSVYWYQQSLDQGLQFLIQYYNGEERAKGNILERFSAQQFPDLHSELNLSSLELGDSALYFCASSPGDRRARGYTFGSGTRLTVV.

The CDR3 reads CASRTGTGSSYEQYF. The CDR3, as DNA: TGTGCCAGCCGTACCGGGACAGGGTCCTCCTACGAGCAGTACTTC. The J gene is TRBJ2-7, the V gene TRBV6-1, with TRBD1 matching over 9 bases. The J segment lost 0 bases and the V segment lost 8 bases, leaving 8 bases of the junction unmatched. CDR1 and CDR2 from the germline V gene are MNHNS and SASEGT. This CDR3 comprises 15 residues.

This sequence joins TRBV9 and TRBJ2-5, with 9 bases lining up with TRBD2. The trim removed 0 bases at V and 1 base at J, leaving 7 bases unmatched. There are 17 residues in the CDR3. Germline CDR1 is SGDLS and CDR2 is YYNGEE. The CDR3, as DNA: TGTGCCAGCAGCGTAGGTCGCGGGGGGGCCCTCCAAGAGACCCAGTACTTC. Translating gives CASSVGRGGALQETQYF.

The chain links TRBV5-1 to TRBJ1-1; 9 nucleotides line up with TRBD1. From germline, CDR1 is SGHRS and CDR2 YFSETQ. The trim removed 5 bases at V and 1 base at J, leaving 3 bases unmatched. The CDR3 extends over 14 amino acids. CDR3 sequence reads: CASRTGQGNTEAFF. The DNA of the CDR3 is TGCGCCAGCAGGACGGGACAGGGGAACACTGAAGCTTTCTTT.

This chain uses TRBV6-5 with TRBJ1-5; no definite D call. CDR1 is MNHEY, CDR2 SVGAGI, per germline. This CDR3 region has 13 residues. V gave up 5 bases and J gave up 4 bases, with 9 bases separating them. The CDR3 DNA reads as TGTGCCAGCAGTCCCCTCAGAAATCAGCCCCAGCATTTT. This translates into CASSPLRNQPQHF.

The chain is built from TRBV2 and TRBJ2-1, with D possibly matching TRBD1 (5 bases). Trimming removed 8 bases from V and 8 bases from J, with 16 bases in between. Germline CDR1 SNHLY, CDR2 FYNNEI. CDR3 length: 13 amino acids. This CDR3 is CASHGQGDDEQFF. The DNA of the CDR3 is TGTGCCAGCCATGGGCAGGGTGACGATGAGCAGTTCTTC.

J is TRBJ1-4 and V is TRBV27; no firm D call. The V gene lost 2 bases and the J gene lost 3 bases, with 7 bases spanning the gap. Germline V lookup: CDR1 MNHEY, CDR2 SMNVEV (reference sequence). The CDR3 is 14 residues long. The CDR3 is CASSLAPANEKLFF. The DNA of the CDR3 is TGTGCCAGCAGTTTAGCTCCGGCTAATGAAAAACTGTTTTTT.

The chain employs TRBV30 and TRBJ2-4; 12 nucleotides line up with TRBD2. The CDR3 has 14 amino acids. Germline assignment: CDR1 GTSNPN and CDR2 SVGIG (reference sequence). After removal of 7 bases from V and 9 bases from J, the junction contained 10 bases not matched to a gene. The CDR3 reads CALTSGSPPGIQYF. In DNA, the CDR3 is TGTGCCTTGACTAGCGGGAGCCCTCCAGGCATTCAGTACTTC.

The gene calls are TRBV19 and TRBJ2-1; D might be TRBD1 (6 bases). Germline CDR1 is LNHDA and CDR2 is SQIVND (reference sequence). The CDR3 consists of 15 residues. V lost 3 bases and J 2 bases, leaving 11 bases between the germline ends. The CDR3, as DNA: TGTGCCAGTAGTATGGGCCAGGGGCCCTACAATGAGCAGTTCTTC. Its translation is CASSMGQGPYNEQFF.

The chain couples TRBV18 to TRBJ2-7; 7 nucleotides agree with TRBD1. This CDR3 spans 15 amino acids. V was clipped by 1 base and J by 2 bases; unmatched bases: 5. Germline V CDR1 and CDR2: KGHSH, LQKENI. The CDR3 loop reads CASSPRIGTAYEQYF. CDR3 DNA: TGTGCCAGCTCACCACGGATCGGGACAGCCTACGAGCAGTACTTC.

The V gene is TRBV11-3, the J gene TRBJ2-7; D might be TRBD2 (6 bases). The CDR3 has 14 amino acids. CDR1 is SGHNT, CDR2 YENEEA, per germline. V was trimmed by 6 bases and J by 7 bases, leaving 19 bases between them. The DNA of the CDR3 is TGTGCCAGCAGTCCCTATTATTCACGGGAGGAGCAGTACTTC. This encodes CASSPYYSREEQYF.

This clone came up a few times. CDR3 sequence reads: CASTKYPTGGYEQYF. The CDR3 DNA sequence: TGTGCCAGCACGAAATATCCGACGGGGGGCTACGAGCAGTACTTC. This chain joins TRBV27 and TRBJ2-7, with 7 bases identical to TRBD2. V was clipped by 7 bases and J by 3 bases; unmatched bases: 12. The CDR3 is made up of 15 amino acids. Per the germline V gene, CDR1 is MNHEY and CDR2 is SMNVEV (reference sequence).

This chain joins TRBV13 and TRBJ2-7, with TRBD2 matching over 10 bases. J gave up 3 bases and V 4 bases, and 6 bases lay outside the gene matches. Germline values: CDR1 PRHDT, CDR2 FYEKMQ (reference sequence). The CDR3 contains 15 residues. For the CDR3, the DNA is TGTGCCAGCAGCTCCAGGGAGCGGGGGGGCTACGAGCAGTACTTC. It is translated as CASSSRERGGYEQYF.

The V gene is TRBV6-5, the J gene TRBJ1-2, with 9 nucleotides matching TRBD1. V was clipped by 11 bases and J by 7 bases; unmatched bases: 8. Germline lookup yields CDR1 MNHEY and CDR2 SVGAGI. The CDR3 is 12 amino acids. The CDR3 protein is CAGAQGASGYTF. CDR3 coding DNA: TGTGCCGGCGCACAGGGGGCATCTGGCTACACCTTC.

The CDR3 loop reads CASSLDGDTEAFF. CDR3 DNA sequence: TGCGCCAGCAGCTTGGACGGGGACACTGAAGCTTTCTTT. This chain uses TRBV5-1 with TRBJ1-1; D is unclear. This CDR3 has 13 amino acids. Germline values: CDR1 SGHRS, CDR2 YFSETQ. The ends were cut back, 0 bases at V and 3 bases at J, with 6 bases in the middle.

The chain carries TRBV5-1 and TRBJ2-2; D might be TRBD1 (6 bases). The CDR3 runs to 14 residues. V gave up 4 bases and J gave up 2 bases, with 9 bases separating them. CDR1 SGHRS and CDR2 YFSETQ come from the germline V gene. The chain's CDR3 is CASSQDRNTGELFF. CDR3 bases: TGCGCCAGCAGCCAGGACAGAAACACCGGGGAGCTGTTTTTT.

This sequence joins TRBV5-6 and TRBJ2-3; 9 nucleotides match TRBD1. There are 15 residues in the CDR3. Germline V gene lookup returns CDR1 SGHDT and CDR2 YYEEEE. V trimming: 1 base; J trimming: 3 bases; junction bases outside the gene matches: 3. The CDR3 sequence: CASSLYGQGTDTQYF. CDR3 nucleotides: TGTGCCAGCAGCTTGTATGGACAGGGGACAGATACGCAGTATTTT.

The CDR3 DNA reads as TGCGCCAGCAGCTACCAGGACAGGGTTCTCAATGAGCAGTTCTTC. It translates to CASSYQDRVLNEQFF. This chain links TRBV5-1 with TRBJ2-1; 8 bases are a match to TRBD1. CDR3 size: 15 residues. The V gene's germline CDR1 is SGHRS and CDR2 YFSETQ. V lost 3 bases and J lost 6; bases outside the gene matches: 8.

The rearrangement uses TRBV25-1 and TRBJ2-3; a possible D gene is TRBD2 (6 bases). CDR3 length: 14 amino acids. V dropped 8 bases and J dropped 6 bases, with 18 bases sitting between them. Germline assignment: CDR1 MGHDK and CDR2 SYGVNS. For the CDR3, the DNA is TGTGCCAGCGATAGAGGTGGACTAAGCGATACGCAGTATTTT. Its translation is CASDRGGLSDTQYF.

The V gene is TRBV6-5, the J gene TRBJ1-2; 7 bases agree with TRBD1. The germline V gene encodes CDR1 MNHEY and CDR2 SVGAGI. There are 12 residues in the CDR3. V dropped 6 bases and J dropped 8; count of bases not matched to a gene: 6. This chain's CDR3 is CASRRQGGGYTF. Here the CDR3 DNA reads TGTGCCAGCAGGAGACAGGGAGGAGGCTACACCTTC.

CDR3 region: CASSEGPGTALYEQYF. CDR3 nucleotides: TGTGCCAGCAGCGAAGGGCCAGGGACAGCCCTCTACGAGCAGTACTTC. The J gene is TRBJ2-7, the V gene TRBV9; TRBD1 agrees at 7 bases. This CDR3 spans 16 amino acids. J gave up 3 bases and V 3 bases, and 12 bases lay outside the gene matches. Germline-derived CDR1 and CDR2 are SGDLS and YYNGEE.